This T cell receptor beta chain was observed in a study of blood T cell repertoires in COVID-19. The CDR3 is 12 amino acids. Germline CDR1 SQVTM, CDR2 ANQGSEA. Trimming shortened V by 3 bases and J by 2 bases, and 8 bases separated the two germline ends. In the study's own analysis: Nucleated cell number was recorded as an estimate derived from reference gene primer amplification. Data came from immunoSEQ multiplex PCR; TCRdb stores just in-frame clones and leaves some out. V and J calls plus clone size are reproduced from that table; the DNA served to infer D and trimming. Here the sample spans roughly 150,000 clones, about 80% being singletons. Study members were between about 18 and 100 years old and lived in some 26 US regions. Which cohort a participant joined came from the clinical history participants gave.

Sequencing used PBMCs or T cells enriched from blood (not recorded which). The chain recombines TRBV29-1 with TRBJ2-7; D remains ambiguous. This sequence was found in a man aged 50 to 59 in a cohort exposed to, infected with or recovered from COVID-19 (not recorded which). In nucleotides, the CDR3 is TGCAGCGTTGAGGGCCATGCCTACGAGCAGTACTTC. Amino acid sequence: CSVEGHAYEQYF.